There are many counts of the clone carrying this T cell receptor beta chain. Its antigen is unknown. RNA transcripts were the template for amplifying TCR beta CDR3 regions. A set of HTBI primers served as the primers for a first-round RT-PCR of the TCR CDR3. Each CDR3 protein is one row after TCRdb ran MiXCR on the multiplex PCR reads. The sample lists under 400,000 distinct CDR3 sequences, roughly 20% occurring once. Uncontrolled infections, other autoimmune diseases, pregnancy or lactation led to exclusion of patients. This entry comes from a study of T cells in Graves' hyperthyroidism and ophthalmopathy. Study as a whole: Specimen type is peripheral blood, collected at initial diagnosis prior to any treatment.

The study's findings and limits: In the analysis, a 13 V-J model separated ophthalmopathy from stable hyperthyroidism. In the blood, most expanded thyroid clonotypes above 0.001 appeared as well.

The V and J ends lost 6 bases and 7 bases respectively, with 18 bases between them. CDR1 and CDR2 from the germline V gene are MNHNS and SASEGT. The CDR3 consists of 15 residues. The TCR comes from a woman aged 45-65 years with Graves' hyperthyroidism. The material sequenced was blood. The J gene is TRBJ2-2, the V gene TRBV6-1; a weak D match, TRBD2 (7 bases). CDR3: CASSLTRGGVGELFF. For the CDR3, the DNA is TGTGCCAGCAGCCTTACTAGGGGGGGGGTCGGGGAGCTGTTTTTT.